Presented here are 3 T cell receptor beta chains from one specimen sequenced in a study of blood T cell repertoires in COVID-19 (dated by TCRdb to 2019 to 2021). Receptors were amplified or captured by the immunoSEQ multiplex PCR assay. Drawn from immuneACCESS, this table holds only the in-frame rearrangements with V and J called that TCRdb kept. Clones are partly lost; checked studies trace under half to an unresolved V gene and leave the rest unexplained. For this sample the table gives some 220,000 clones, of which less than 85% were detected only once. Jointly, the top ten make up roughly 7% of the sample. The sequenced sample consisted of peripheral blood. These receptors came from a woman aged 70-85 years with acute or convalescent COVID-19.

The rearrangement uses TRBV19 and TRBJ1-2; possible D gene TRBD1, 5 bases. Trimming took off 5 bases at V and 1 base at J, with 17 bases between the two ends. Germline loops: CDR1 LNHDA, CDR2 SQIVND (reference sequence). The CDR3 is made up of 16 amino acids. CDR3 sequence (DNA): TGTGCCAGTAGTCCGATGAAAACAGGTTATAACTATGGCTACACCTTC. Its translation is CASSPMKTGYNYGYTF.

The CDR3 DNA sequence: TGTGCCAGCAGCCTATTCAGGACAGGGGGGACTGAAGCTTTCTTT. This gives the protein CASSLFRTGGTEAFF. The chain links TRBV5-4 to TRBJ1-1, with 10 nucleotides matching TRBD1. The CDR3 has 15 residues. Germline loops: CDR1 SGHNT, CDR2 YYREEE (reference sequence). The junction had 8 bases not matched to a gene; V was cut back by 4 bases and J by 5 bases.

This clone was found once. The CDR3 sequence is CASSLTQGGTGELFF. The CDR3 nucleotides are TGTGCCAGCAGCTTAACACAGGGGGGGACCGGGGAGCTGTTTTTT. The chain joins TRBV6-2 or TRBV6-3 to TRBJ2-2; possibly TRBD1 for D (8 bases). Trimming left V 6 bases short and J 5 bases short, with 16 bases between. The CDR3 sequence is 15 residues long. In germline, CDR1 is MNHEY, CDR2 SVGEGT.